Below are 15 T cell receptor beta chains sequenced from a single sample in a study of T cells after yellow fever vaccination (dated by TCRdb to about 2019). The receptor library was made with 5' RACE. Reads for this sample came from an Illumina HiSeq 2500. TCRdb applied fastp at Q25 and MiXCR to the public reads, then kept only in-frame beta chains. One record per CDR3 amino acid sequence lists the most common genes and DNA. For this sample there are 510,000 or so distinct CDR3 sequences; roughly 19% appear just once. Around an eighth of the sample comes from the top ten. The sample's treatment or condition label, in plain terms: live attenuated yellow fever vaccine strain. This material consisted of PBMCs, taken 15 days after the yellow fever booster vaccination. Receptors originate from a man aged 25-40 years who received the YFV17D yellow fever vaccine.

This clonotype was detected a few times. The rearrangement links TRBV7-6 to TRBJ2-5, with 13 positions matching TRBD2. Trimming cost V 1 base and J 6 bases; bases outside gene matches: 2. CDR1 and CDR2 from the germline V gene are SGHVS and FNYEAQ. CDR3 length equals 15 residues. CDR3 sequence reads: CASSLETSGRQTQYF. The CDR3 DNA reads as TGTGCCAGCAGCTTAGAGACTAGCGGGAGGCAGACCCAGTACTTC.

This rearrangement joins TRBV12-3 or TRBV12-4 to TRBJ1-1; tentative D call: TRBD1 (6 bases). The V gene lost 5 bases and the J gene lost 11 bases, with 12 bases spanning the gap. This CDR3 is built from 11 residues. For the CDR3, the DNA is TGTGCCAGCAGTGCCGGGACAACGGCTTTCTTT. Encoded protein: CASSAGTTAFF.

This chain joins TRBV5-1 and TRBJ2-5; TRBD2 agrees at 8 bases. J lost 0 bases, V lost 7 bases, and 5 bases had no gene match. CDR1 SGHRS and CDR2 YFSETQ come from the germline V gene. The CDR3 has 14 amino acids. The CDR3 sequence: CASREGPDQETQYF. CDR3 nucleotide sequence: TGCGCCAGCCGGGAGGGACCGGACCAAGAGACCCAGTACTTC.

This chain connects TRBV9 to TRBJ2-1, with D hard to call. CDR1 SGDLS and CDR2 YYNGEE come from the germline V gene. The CDR3 loop spans 15 amino acids. V was clipped by 1 base and J by 4 bases, with 12 bases between them. DNA of the CDR3: TGTGCCAGCAGCGTACCCCGGGTTACATACAATGAGCAGTTCTTC. Amino acid sequence: CASSVPRVTYNEQFF.

This sequence joins TRBV4-2 and TRBJ2-7; 12 nucleotides align to TRBD2. The CDR3 is made up of 15 amino acids. Germline CDR1 and CDR2: LGHNA and YNFKEQ. Trimming took 6 bases from V and 3 from J; bases not matched to a gene: 6. DNA for the CDR3: TGTGCCAGCAGACGAGGACTAGCGGGGAACTACGAGCAGTACTTC. It is translated as CASRRGLAGNYEQYF.

The gene calls are TRBV28 and TRBJ1-6; no clear D gene. The length of the CDR3 is 12 residues. The V end was cut by 10 bases, the J end by 6 bases, with 10 bases between. From germline, CDR1 is MDHEN and CDR2 SYDVKM. The CDR3 sequence is CATLTGNSPLHF. The CDR3 DNA is TGTGCCACCTTGACCGGTAATTCACCCCTCCACTTT.

The J gene is TRBJ1-2, the V gene TRBV12-3 or TRBV12-4; D is ambiguous. There are 15 residues in the CDR3. Trimming cost V 1 base and J 6 bases, with 15 bases left between them. CDR3 DNA sequence: TGTGCCAGCAGTTTAGGATACCGGACCCAGGATGGCTACACCTTC. Amino acid sequence: CASSLGYRTQDGYTF.

The V gene is TRBV5-6, the J gene TRBJ2-1, with 11 bases fitting TRBD2. After removal of 3 bases from V and 6 bases from J, the junction contained 8 bases not matched to a gene. CDR3 length: 16 amino acids. CDR1 SGHDT and CDR2 YYEEEE come from the germline V gene. The CDR3 is CASSSYSGRVFNEQFF. In DNA form, the CDR3 reads TGTGCCAGCAGCTCCTATAGCGGGAGGGTATTCAATGAGCAGTTCTTC.

The rearrangement joins TRBV29-1 to TRBJ2-7, with 8 nucleotides matching TRBD2. This CDR3 contains 15 residues. Germline-derived CDR1 and CDR2 are SQVTM and ANQGSEA. The ends lost 4 bases at V and 2 bases at J; junction bases unmatched: 10. The chain's CDR3 is CSVVRPGGRAYEQYF. CDR3 coding DNA: TGCAGCGTTGTTCGGCCGGGAGGGAGGGCCTACGAGCAGTACTTC.

The table lists this clonotype with a few counts. The chain is built from TRBV5-1 and TRBJ2-3; 9 nucleotides align to TRBD1. This CDR3 region has 14 residues. Germline-derived CDR1 and CDR2 are SGHRS and YFSETQ. The V gene end was trimmed by 0 bases and the J gene end by 5 bases; junction bases not matched to a gene: 1. This chain's CDR3 is CASSLGQGEDTQYF. CDR3 in DNA: TGCGCCAGCAGCTTGGGACAGGGGGAAGATACGCAGTATTTT.

This rearrangement joins TRBV20-1 to TRBJ2-1; 9 bases are a match to TRBD2. V dropped 1 base and J dropped 0; count of bases not matched to a gene: 13. The CDR3 is 19 amino acids. The germline V gene encodes CDR1 DFQATT and CDR2 SNEGSKA (reference sequence). CDR3 nucleotides: TGCAGTGCTAGAGGCGACGGGACTAGCCAGAGGAACTCCTACAATGAGCAGTTCTTC. Residues: CSARGDGTSQRNSYNEQFF.

This chain uses TRBV7-2 with TRBJ2-1; weak D call: TRBD2 (6 bases). Looked up from germline, CDR1 is SGHTA and CDR2 is FQGNSA. Trimming pared 2 bases from V and 7 bases from J, leaving 12 bases between. This CDR3 contains 14 residues. CDR3: CASSLMAGPNEQFF. The CDR3 DNA reads as TGTGCCAGCAGCTTAATGGCGGGACCGAATGAGCAGTTCTTC.

This clonotype was detected a few times. CDR3 protein: CASLRATGETQYF. CDR3 nucleotides: TGTGCCAGCCTAAGGGCCACTGGGGAGACCCAGTACTTC. V usage is TRBV3-1 and J usage is TRBJ2-5; D is undetermined. The CDR3 spans 13 residues. Per the germline V gene, CDR1 is LGHDT and CDR2 is YNNKEL (reference sequence). Trimming took off 8 bases at V and 5 bases at J, with 15 bases between the two ends.

V and J are TRBV27 and TRBJ2-4; D unclear. V shed 0 bases and J shed 2 bases, with 11 bases lying between them. CDR3 length: 16 residues. Germline values: CDR1 MNHEY, CDR2 SMNVEV (reference sequence). CDR3 protein: CASSLSQDGSKNIQYF. CDR3 DNA: TGTGCCAGCAGTTTATCGCAAGACGGATCCAAAAACATTCAGTACTTC.

This clonotype has a handful of counts. The gene calls are TRBV18 and TRBJ2-1, with 9 positions matching TRBD1. Germline V CDR1 and CDR2: KGHSH, LQKENI. The CDR3 consists of 14 residues. V lost 5 bases, J lost 9 bases, and 8 bases stayed unmatched. The CDR3 DNA reads as TGTGCCAGCTCAGGGGACAGGGCCCGGGGTGAGCAGTTCTTC. This sequence encodes CASSGDRARGEQFF.